This T cell receptor (beta chain) was sequenced in a study of cytomegalovirus exposure and HLA in healthy donors. On this clone itself: Its antigen is still unknown. The same CDR3 also results from other DNA sequences found in this sample.

The CDR3 totals 14 residues. From germline, CDR1 is KGHSH and CDR2 LQKENI. V gave up 3 bases and J gave up 2 bases, with 8 bases separating them. Study results and limitations: It was only CMV serostatus that was available as immune exposure information.

Both 60 Vbeta primers and 13 Jbeta primers went into the PCR. Profiling relied on immunoSEQ multiplex PCR, and the TCRdb table lists in-frame clones only, not all of them. The sample has fewer than 120,000 clones; around four fifths are singletons. This clonotype was sampled from a woman aged 60-75 years in good health and CMV-seropositive. Sequenced sample: PBMCs. The rearrangement joins TRBV18 to TRBJ1-5; TRBD1 is a possible D gene (5 bases). The CDR3 spells CASSPGPRNQPQHF. The CDR3 region has the DNA TGTGCCAGCTCACCGGGGCCGCGCAATCAGCCCCAGCATTTT.